These 26 T cell receptor beta chains originate from one sample sequenced in a study of blood T cell repertoires in COVID-19. TCRdb's copy holds only in-frame clones and misses some; the assay was immunoSEQ multiplex PCR. Of 15,000 or so clones listed, approximately 83% were seen once; the top ten hold 15% to 20%. Sequencing was carried out using peripheral blood. Receptor source: a human donor in a cohort sampled during active COVID-19.

This clone is a singleton in its sample. The gene calls are TRBV12-3 or TRBV12-4 and TRBJ2-1, with 9 nucleotides matching TRBD1. The CDR3 is 13 residues long. The V and J ends lost 3 bases and 6 bases, in that order; junction bases with no gene match: 0. Here the CDR3 DNA reads TGTGCCAGCAGTTTGACAGGGGGCAATGAGCAGTTCTTC. The encoded protein is CASSLTGGNEQFF.

The V gene is TRBV10-3, the J gene TRBJ2-7; TRBD1 might be the D (6 bases). CDR1 is ENHRY and CDR2 is SYGVKD in the germline V gene. CDR3 length: 14 residues. Trimming pared 6 bases from V and 3 bases from J, leaving 15 bases between. DNA of the CDR3: TGTGCCATCAGCCCAGGGGCGTCAGTCTACGAGCAGTACTTC. It is translated as CAISPGASVYEQYF.

CDR3 coding DNA: TGTGCCAGCAGCTTAGGGACAGGGGGCTTCTACGAGCAGTACTTC. Its translation: CASSLGTGGFYEQYF. The chain has TRBV7-3 and TRBJ2-7; 12 nucleotides agree with TRBD1. Germline CDR1 SGHTA, CDR2 FQGTGA. With V trimmed by 2 bases and J by 3 bases, 2 bases remained unmatched. This CDR3 comprises 15 residues.

The gene calls are TRBV13 and TRBJ1-2, with 9 bases matching TRBD1. Per germline, CDR1 PRHDT and CDR2 FYEKMQ (reference sequence). This CDR3 has 14 residues. V shed 0 bases, J shed 7 bases, and the junction held 3 bases outside the gene matches. DNA for the CDR3: TGTGCCAGCAGCTTAGGACGGACAGGGGTTGGCTACACCTTC. As protein: CASSLGRTGVGYTF.

The V call is TRBV11-2, the J call TRBJ1-2, with D possibly matching TRBD1 (5 bases). The CDR3 is 15 amino acids. CDR1 is SGHAT and CDR2 is FQNNGV in the germline V gene. The V gene lost 0 bases and the J gene lost 0 bases, with 8 bases spanning the gap. CDR3 loop: CASSLDRQSNYGYTF. For the CDR3, the DNA is TGTGCCAGCAGCTTAGATAGACAGTCTAACTATGGCTACACCTTC.

This chain connects TRBV6-6 to TRBJ2-7; D uncertain. Trimming took off 4 bases at V and 2 bases at J, with 12 bases between the two ends. The germline V gene encodes CDR1 MNHNY and CDR2 SVGAGI (reference sequence). CDR3 length equals 14 residues. In DNA, the CDR3 is TGTGCCAGCAGTTTAGGAGTACTGGCCTACGAGCAGTACTTC. Translation: CASSLGVLAYEQYF.

This clone was recorded a few times. The chain recombines TRBV7-9 with TRBJ1-2, with D perhaps TRBD1 (5 bases). Trimming removed 9 bases at V and 3 bases at J, with 14 bases between. The germline gives CDR1 SEHNR, CDR2 FQNEAQ (reference sequence). The CDR3 is 13 residues long. As DNA, the CDR3 is TGTGCCAGTACTCGCGACAGTTACTATGGCTACACCTTC. Encoded protein: CASTRDSYYGYTF.

This clone was observed a handful of times. The V call is TRBV5-1, the J call TRBJ1-1, with 7 nucleotides matching TRBD1. Germline V lookup: CDR1 SGHRS, CDR2 YFSETQ. The CDR3 loop spans 15 amino acids. The V and J ends lost 4 bases and 5 bases, in that order; junction bases with no gene match: 11. The DNA of the CDR3 is TGCGCCAGCAGCCAACAGGGGTTGGGTCAAACTGAAGCTTTCTTT. Translated: CASSQQGLGQTEAFF.

The V and J genes are TRBV6-5 and TRBJ2-5; TRBD2 matches 7 bases. CDR1 MNHEY and CDR2 SVGAGI come from the germline V gene. J gave up 2 bases and V 11 bases, and 5 bases lay outside the gene matches. The CDR3 is 12 amino acids. The CDR3 coding sequence is TGTGCCGGGGGGAGGGATCAAGAGACCCAGTACTTC. It codes for CAGGRDQETQYF.

Regarding this clone: An end of the junction differs from the germline gene, which may be a read error. This chain joins TRBV7-7 and TRBJ2-5, with D possibly TRBD1 on 6 matching bases. The CDR3 sequence is 14 residues long. Germline V gene data show CDR1 as SSHAT and CDR2 as FNYEAQ (reference sequence). CDR3 nucleotide sequence: TGTGCTAGCAGCTTAACAGGGTTCCAAGAGACCCAGTACTTC. Translating gives CASSLTGFQETQYF.

This chain joins TRBV5-1 and TRBJ2-5; TRBD2 is a possible D gene (6 bases). V shed 1 base and J shed 2 bases, with 15 bases lying between them. Per germline, CDR1 SGHRS and CDR2 YFSETQ. This CDR3 contains 16 residues. DNA of the CDR3: TGCGCCAGCAGCTTGACCCCGACGGCGGGGCAAGAGACCCAGTACTTC. Protein product: CASSLTPTAGQETQYF.

The chain recombines TRBV5-6 with TRBJ1-6; D gene ambiguous. The V and J ends lost 2 bases and 7 bases respectively, with 13 bases between them. This CDR3 is built from 15 residues. The germline V gene has CDR1 SGHDT and CDR2 YYEEEE. The CDR3, as DNA: TGTGCCAGCAGCTTCGAGTCCTATGCGAATTCACCCCTCCACTTT. Protein product: CASSFESYANSPLHF.

This clone was seen only once. This chain connects TRBV7-9 to TRBJ2-5; TRBD1 matches 8 bases. V shed 4 bases and J 5 bases; nucleotides not matched to a gene: 12. The CDR3 runs 16 residues. Germline V gives CDR1 SEHNR, CDR2 FQNEAQ (reference sequence). The CDR3 coding sequence is TGTGCCAGCAGCTCTAGGGGGGACAGGTCGCGGGAGACCCAGTACTTC. It codes for CASSSRGDRSRETQYF.

This chain links TRBV4-1 with TRBJ2-7, with a possible D match to TRBD2 (6 bases). The CDR3 length is 16 residues. Trimming took off 6 bases at V and 1 base at J, with 19 bases between the two ends. CDR1 and CDR2 from the germline V gene are MGHRA and YSYEKL. CDR3 bases: TGCGCCAGCAGTCCCCAGCCGGGACTCCTGTCCTACGAGCAGTACTTC. Protein: CASSPQPGLLSYEQYF.

The chain carries TRBV5-1 and TRBJ2-3; D possibly corresponds to TRBD2 (5 bases). From germline, CDR1 is SGHRS and CDR2 YFSETQ. The CDR3 has 15 residues. V lost 4 bases and J 4 bases, leaving 16 bases between the germline ends. In nucleotides, the CDR3 is TGCGCCAGCAGCCCGACCGGAAATAGCGCAGATACGCAGTATTTT. It translates to CASSPTGNSADTQYF.

V gene TRBV29-1 combines with J gene TRBJ1-1, with 8 bases fitting TRBD1. Unmatched junction bases numbered 7, after V lost 7 bases and J lost 6 bases. This CDR3 is 12 amino acids long. Looked up from germline, CDR1 is SQVTM and CDR2 is ANQGSEA. DNA of the CDR3: TGCAGCGCCATACAGGGGGTCGCTGAAGCTTTCTTT. It is translated as CSAIQGVAEAFF. The full variable domain, its missing parts supplied by reference TRBV29-1 and TRBJ1-1, is SAVISQKPSRDICQRGTSLTIQCQVDSQVTMMFWYRQQPGQSLTLIATANQGSEATYESGFVIDKFPISRPNLTFSTLTVSNMSPEDSSIYLCSAIQGVAEAFFGQGTRLTVV.

This clone showed up just a few times. The V and J genes are TRBV5-1 and TRBJ1-3; D not resolved. This CDR3 is 16 amino acids long. Trimming cost V 4 bases and J 0 bases, with 14 bases left between them. CDR1 SGHRS and CDR2 YFSETQ come from the germline V gene. The CDR3 DNA reads TGCGCCAGCAGCCGCCGCAGCGGGGACTCTGGAAACACCATATATTTT. Protein product: CASSRRSGDSGNTIYF.

J is TRBJ2-7 and V is TRBV7-8; 8 positions match TRBD1. V was clipped by 5 bases and J by 6 bases; unmatched bases: 6. CDR1 and CDR2 from the germline V gene are SGHVS and FQNEAQ. The CDR3 extends over 13 amino acids. CDR3 protein: CASSARQGTEQYF. CDR3 DNA sequence: TGTGCCAGCAGCGCCAGACAGGGGACCGAGCAGTACTTC.

The chain couples TRBV7-8 to TRBJ1-2; weak D call: TRBD1 (6 bases). V was pared by 3 bases and J by 6 bases, with 11 bases between. Germline V gives CDR1 SGHVS, CDR2 FQNEAQ. The CDR3 spans 13 residues. The CDR3 DNA reads TGTGCCAGCAGCTTTTCAGGGGCGCATGGCTACACCTTC. It encodes CASSFSGAHGYTF. Together with reference TRBV7-8 and TRBJ1-2, the CDR3 gives the full variable domain: GAGVSQSPRYKVAKRGQDVALRCDPISGHVSLFWYQQALGQGPEFLTYFQNEAQLDKSGLPSDRFFAERPEGSVSTLKIQRTQQEDSAVYLCASSFSGAHGYTFGSGTRLTVV.

The chain is built from TRBV10-3 and TRBJ1-6; possibly TRBD1 for D (5 bases). Germline V lookup: CDR1 ENHRY, CDR2 SYGVKD. Trimming removed 6 bases at V and 3 bases at J, with 6 bases between. This CDR3 comprises 13 residues. The CDR3, as DNA: TGTGCCATCAGCAGGGACTATAATTCACCCCTCCACTTT. This codes for CAISRDYNSPLHF.

V gene TRBV5-1 combines with J gene TRBJ2-3, with 10 bases that match TRBD1. The CDR3 contains 16 residues. The germline gives CDR1 SGHRS, CDR2 YFSETQ. The ends lost 4 bases at V and 1 base at J; junction bases unmatched: 6. This CDR3 is CASSTTGGAGTDTQYF. The CDR3 region has the DNA TGCGCCAGCAGCACGACAGGGGGCGCGGGCACAGATACGCAGTATTTT. The full variable domain, rest sourced from reference TRBV5-1 and TRBJ2-3, is KAGVTQTPRYLIKTRGQQVTLSCSPISGHRSVSWYQQTPGQGLQFLFEYFSETQRNKGNFPGRFSGRQFSNSRSEMNVSTLELGDSALYLCASSTTGGAGTDTQYFGPGTRLTVL.

V gene TRBV7-9 combines with J gene TRBJ1-1, with D unclear. This CDR3 is built from 13 residues. V was cut by 6 bases and J by 1 base, with 9 bases left in between. CDR1 and CDR2 (germline): SEHNR, FQNEAQ (reference sequence). The CDR3 DNA reads TGTGCCAGCAGATTCAGGAAGAACACTGAAGCTTTCTTT. As protein: CASRFRKNTEAFF.

This clone appeared once. The CDR3 coding sequence is TGTGCCAGCAGCGCGGAGCCACAGGGGCATAATTCACCCCTCCACTTT. It specifies CASSAEPQGHNSPLHF. This chain connects TRBV5-4 to TRBJ1-6; 7 bases match TRBD1. Germline CDR1 reads SGHNT; CDR2 reads YYREEE (reference sequence). The CDR3 is 16 amino acids. V shed 4 bases and J 5 bases; nucleotides not matched to a gene: 9.

The chain has TRBV5-6 and TRBJ2-2, with 13 positions matching TRBD2. Germline trimming cut 4 bases from V and 4 bases from J; bases unmatched to any gene: 7. The CDR3 spans 17 residues. Germline CDR1 is SGHDT and CDR2 is YYEEEE. CDR3 in amino acids: CASSAGLAGRVTGELFF. CDR3 in DNA: TGTGCCAGCAGCGCGGGACTAGCGGGGAGAGTCACCGGGGAGCTGTTTTTT. Complete variable domain (other parts from reference TRBV5-6 and TRBJ2-2): DAGVTQSPTHLIKTRGQQVTLRCSPKSGHDTVSWYQQALGQGPQFIFQYYEEEERQRGNFPDRFSGHQFPNYSSELNVNALLLGDSALYLCASSAGLAGRVTGELFFGEGSRLTVL.

The chain joins TRBV7-3 to TRBJ2-1, with 9 bases that match TRBD2. CDR1 is SGHTA and CDR2 is FQGTGA in the germline V gene. This CDR3 is 13 amino acids long. J gave up 8 bases and V 5 bases, and 4 bases lay outside the gene matches. DNA of the CDR3: TGTGCCAGCAGCCCGCGGACTAGCGATGAGCAGTTCTTC. Its translation is CASSPRTSDEQFF.

The chain carries TRBV9 and TRBJ2-7; possible D gene TRBD1, 6 bases. This CDR3 contains 16 residues. Germline CDR1 SGDLS, CDR2 YYNGEE. Trimming stripped 0 bases from V and 1 base from J, with 14 bases between. The CDR3 loop is CASSVGPGTPSYEQYF. DNA of the CDR3: TGTGCCAGCAGCGTAGGCCCCGGGACACCGTCCTACGAGCAGTACTTC.